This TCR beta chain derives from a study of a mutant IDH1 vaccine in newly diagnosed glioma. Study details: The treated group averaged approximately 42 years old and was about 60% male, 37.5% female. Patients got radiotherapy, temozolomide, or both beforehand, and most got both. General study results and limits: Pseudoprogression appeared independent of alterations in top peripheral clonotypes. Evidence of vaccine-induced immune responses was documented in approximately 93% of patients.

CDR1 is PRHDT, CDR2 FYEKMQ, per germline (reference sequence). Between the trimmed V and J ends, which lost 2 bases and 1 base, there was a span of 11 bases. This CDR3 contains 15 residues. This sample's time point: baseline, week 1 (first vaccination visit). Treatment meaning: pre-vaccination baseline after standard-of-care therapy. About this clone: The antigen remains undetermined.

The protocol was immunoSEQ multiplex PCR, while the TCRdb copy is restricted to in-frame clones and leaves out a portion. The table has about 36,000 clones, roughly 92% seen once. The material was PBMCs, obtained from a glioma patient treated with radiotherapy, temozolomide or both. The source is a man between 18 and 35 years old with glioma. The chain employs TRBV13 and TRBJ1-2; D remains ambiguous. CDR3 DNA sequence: TGTGCCAGCAGCTTATTCGCGCGGGTTAACTATGGCTACACCTTC. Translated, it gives CASSLFARVNYGYTF.